A selection of T cell receptor beta chains follows, all from one sample in a study of shared clonotypes between healthy human individuals. Here immunoSEQ multiplex PCR was the method, and the copy in TCRdb shows in-frame clones only, minus some. The sample includes approximately 640,000 clones, 72% seen only once; the top ten take 1.5% to 2%. The specimen was memory CD4+ T cells sorted from blood. These receptor sequences come from a woman aged 25 to 45 in good health. Each CDR3 is given with its conserved first and last residue. Fields, in order: D gene, V gene, J gene, clone size, CDR3 protein, CDR3 DNA. The D gene is left open where the match is weak. The size entry is marked missing in some rows and otherwise reads once, few, many or a size class.

-	TRBV28	TRBJ2-7	-	CASKASAYEQYF	TGTGCCAGCAAAGCTAGCGCCTACGAGCAGTACTTC
-	TRBV11-2	TRBJ2-7	-	CASSSTGRTPYEQYF	TGTGCCAGCAGCTCAACGGGACGCACCCCCTACGAGCAGTACTTC
TRBD1	TRBV6-1	TRBJ1-4	-	CASSEVDRVREKLFF	TGTGCCAGCAGTGAAGTCGACAGGGTTCGGGAAAAACTGTTTTTT
TRBD1	TRBV23-1	TRBJ2-7	-	CASSHGQGAYEQYF	TGCGCCAGCAGTCATGGACAGGGGGCGTACGAGCAGTACTTC
-	TRBV4-2	TRBJ2-3	few	CASSQDAAASTDTQYF	TGTGCCAGCAGCCAAGATGCGGCGGCTAGCACAGATACGCAGTATTTT
-	TRBV5-1	TRBJ2-2	-	CASSPGQINTGELFF	TGCGCCAGCAGCCCCGGACAGATTAACACCGGGGAGCTGTTTTTT
-	TRBV15	TRBJ2-6	-	CATSRGGHSGANVLTF	TGTGCCACCAGCAGGGGGGGCCACTCTGGGGCCAACGTCCTGACTTTC
-	TRBV6-1	TRBJ1-2	-	CANKKLTANYGYTF	TGTGCCAACAAAAAACTGACAGCTAACTATGGCTACACCTTC
-	TRBV6-6	TRBJ1-4	-	CASSYKDATNEKLFF	TGTGCCAGCAGTTACAAGGATGCAACTAATGAAAAACTGTTTTTT
-	TRBV18	TRBJ2-5	-	CASSRSRGEKETQYF	TGTGCCAGCTCACGCTCGAGGGGTGAAAAAGAGACCCAGTACTTC
-	TRBV5-1	TRBJ2-6	-	CASSFRVSDISTGANVLTF	TGCGCCAGCAGCTTCAGGGTGAGCGACATTAGCACGGGGGCCAACGTCCTGACTTTC
TRBD1	TRBV18	TRBJ1-5	few	CASSPDRGRAQPQHF	TGTGCCAGCTCACCGGACAGGGGGAGGGCTCAGCCCCAGCATTTT
-	TRBV6-5	TRBJ1-1	-	CASSYYGGNTEAFF	TGTGCCAGCAGTTACTACGGGGGTAACACTGAAGCTTTCTTT
-	TRBV28	TRBJ1-4	-	CATQGKRLFF	TGTGCCACCCAGGGGAAACGACTGTTTTTT
TRBD1	TRBV2	TRBJ2-2	-	CASTGQGGTGELFF	TGTGCCAGCACGGGACAGGGAGGGACCGGGGAGCTGTTTTTT
TRBD2	TRBV4-2	TRBJ2-7	few	CASSEAGEGYEQYF	TGTGCCAGCAGCGAAGCGGGAGAAGGCTACGAGCAGTACTTC
-	TRBV15	TRBJ2-3	-	CATSSNRASTDTQYF	TGTGCCACCAGCAGTAATCGCGCTAGCACAGATACGCAGTATTTT
-	TRBV19	TRBJ1-2	-	CASSIDRGNYGYTF	TGTGCCAGTAGTATAGATCGGGGGAACTATGGCTACACCTTC
-	TRBV28	TRBJ2-3	few	CASSFARDTQYF	TGTGCCAGCAGTTTCGCCAGAGATACGCAGTATTTT
-	TRBV7-8	TRBJ1-1	-	CASSRDVGTEAFF	TGTGCCAGCAGCCGCGATGTTGGCACTGAAGCTTTCTTT
-	TRBV7-9	TRBJ1-2	-	CASSLGPGTNYGYTF	TGTGCCAGCAGCTTAGGCCCAGGGACTAACTATGGCTACACCTTC
-	TRBV11-2	TRBJ2-7	-	CASSLVKGLEQYF	TGTGCCAGCAGCTTAGTTAAGGGTTTGGAGCAGTACTTC
-	TRBV29-1	TRBJ2-7	-	CSVTRSHEQYF	TGCAGCGTCACTCGCTCCCACGAGCAGTACTTC
-	TRBV19	TRBJ1-1	-	CASSTTLMNTEAFF	TGTGCCAGTAGTACGACACTAATGAACACTGAAGCTTTCTTT
TRBD2	TRBV28	TRBJ2-7	-	CASTPSGSASYEQYF	TGTGCCAGCACCCCCAGCGGGAGTGCTTCCTACGAGCAGTACTTC
-	TRBV28	TRBJ2-7	once	CASSPAGTTYEQYF	TGTGCCAGCAGTCCAGCCGGGACAACGTACGAGCAGTACTTC
-	TRBV28	TRBJ1-4	-	CASSSYSVLKGPNEKLFF	TGTGCCAGCAGTTCCTATTCGGTCCTTAAGGGGCCTAATGAAAAACTGTTTTTT
TRBD1	TRBV6-6	TRBJ2-4	-	CASRQGADSIQYF	TGTGCCAGCAGGCAGGGGGCGGATTCCATTCAGTACTTC
-	TRBV2	TRBJ2-7	-	CASSAAVYEQYF	TGTGCCAGCAGTGCAGCCGTATACGAGCAGTACTTC